This record looks at one T cell receptor (beta chain) sequence and its context. Its target is unknown. A much larger clonotype is one base distant, so this may be a read error. The data derive from a study of T-cell reconstitution after alpha-beta-depleted transplantation in children. Study conclusions and caveats: Several hundred expanded graft clones reportedly gave rise to the alpha-beta T cells present about two months after transplant. Some patients owed their high day-60 TCRbeta diversity to surviving recipient T cells and thymic progenitors.

Germline assignment: CDR1 SGHRS and CDR2 YFSETQ. The CDR3 sequence is 16 residues long. Germline trimming cut 9 bases from V and 0 bases from J; bases unmatched to any gene: 12. Unique molecular identifiers tagged the TCRbeta library. TCRdb fed the PCR reads into MiXCR, producing one record per CDR3 protein. This sample has under 300,000 distinct CDR3 sequences, with about 9.9% found just once. The chain employs TRBV5-1 and TRBJ2-1; 7 nucleotides match TRBD2. The receptor's source is a male patient aged 2 to 9 who had a stem cell transplant for chronic granulomatous disease, so the T cells may come from the graft donor. The specimen was peripheral blood, collected 180 days after TCRalphabeta/CD19-depleted stem cell transplant. The CDR3 DNA follows: TGCGCCATCAACCCAACAGCGGGGAGCTCCTACAATGAGCAGTTCTTC. This translates into CAINPTAGSSYNEQFF. Looking up the rest from reference TRBV5-1 and TRBJ2-1 gives the full variable domain: KAGVTQTPRYLIKTRGQQVTLSCSPISGHRSVSWYQQTPGQGLQFLFEYFSETQRNKGNFPGRFSGRQFSNSRSEMNVSTLELGDSALYLCAINPTAGSSYNEQFFGPGTRLTVL.